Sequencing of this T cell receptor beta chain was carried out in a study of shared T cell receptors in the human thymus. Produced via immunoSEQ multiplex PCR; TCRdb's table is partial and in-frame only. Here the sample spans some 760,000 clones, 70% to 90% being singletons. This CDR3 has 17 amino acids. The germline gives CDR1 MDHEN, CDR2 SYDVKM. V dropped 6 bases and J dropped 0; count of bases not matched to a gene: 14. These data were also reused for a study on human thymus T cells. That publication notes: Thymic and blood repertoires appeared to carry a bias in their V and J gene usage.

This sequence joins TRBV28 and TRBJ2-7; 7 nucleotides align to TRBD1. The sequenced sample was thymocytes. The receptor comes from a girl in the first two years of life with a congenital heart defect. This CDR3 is CASSQGTVFLSSYEQYF. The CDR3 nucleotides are TGTGCCAGCAGCCAAGGGACAGTATTCCTTAGCTCCTACGAGCAGTACTTC. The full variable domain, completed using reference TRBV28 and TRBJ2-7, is DVKVTQSSRYLVKRTGEKVFLECVQDMDHENMFWYRQDPGLGLRLIYFSYDVKMKEKGDIPEGYSVSREKKERFSLILESASTNQTSMYLCASSQGTVFLSSYEQYFGPGTRLTVT.